One and the same sample provided the 7 T cell receptor beta chains below, sequenced in a study of Ad26.COV2.S vaccination and SARS-CoV-2 variants. Data came from immunoSEQ multiplex PCR; TCRdb stores just in-frame clones and leaves some out. The sample lists about 250,000 clones, about 89% seen once, with under 4% in the top ten. Treatment defined: over 15 received Ad26.COV2.S at low or high dose, single or two shots; 5 received placebo; per-sample allocation not given. All samples were drawn on day 63, counting from the first vaccine or placebo injection. The material sequenced was peripheral blood, taken in a trial of Ad26.COV2.S vaccine versus placebo. Receptors originate from a person aged 18-60 years who received the Ad26.COV2.S COVID-19 vaccine or a placebo.

The table lists this clone with a few counts. Here the CDR3 DNA reads TGTGCCAGCAGTTACAATTGGGACAGCTCCTACGAGCAGTACTTC. Amino acids: CASSYNWDSSYEQYF. V gene TRBV6-2 or TRBV6-3 combines with J gene TRBJ2-7; 7 bases align to TRBD1. The CDR3 runs 15 residues. Germline V gene lookup returns CDR1 MNHEY and CDR2 SVGEGT. The V gene end was trimmed by 2 bases and the J gene end by 0 bases; junction bases not matched to a gene: 4.

V gene TRBV7-2 combines with J gene TRBJ2-3; TRBD2 is a possible D gene (7 bases). Germline V CDR1 and CDR2: SGHTA, FQGNSA. Trimming left V 5 bases short and J 1 base short, with 16 bases between. This CDR3 has 16 amino acids. The CDR3 sequence: CASSKVGGPGTDTQYF. The CDR3 nucleotides are TGTGCCAGCAGCAAAGTGGGGGGGCCGGGCACAGATACGCAGTATTTT.

Worth noting for this clone: A read error may explain this, as a much larger clone is one base away. The same CDR3 is also encoded by other DNA sequences in this sample. V and J are TRBV2 and TRBJ2-7; D unresolved. Germline V lookup: CDR1 SNHLY, CDR2 FYNNEI. The CDR3 loop spans 15 amino acids. The CDR3 DNA reads TGTGCCAGCAGTGAAACCGCCCAACCAGTCTACGAGCAGTATTTC. Amino acids: CASSETAQPVYEQYF.

The V and J genes are TRBV3-1 (or the pseudogene TRBV3-2) and TRBJ2-7; 8 nucleotides line up with TRBD1. Germline V lookup: CDR1 LGHDT, CDR2 YNNKEL (reference sequence). Losses at the gene ends were 3 bases for V and 9 bases for J; bases not matched to a gene: 13. The CDR3 is 15 residues long. The CDR3 sequence is CASSQRDRGSPMQYF. Here the CDR3 DNA reads TGTGCCAGCAGCCAGCGAGACAGGGGCTCGCCGATGCAGTACTTC.

In its sample, this clone was seen once. The V and J genes are TRBV12-3 or TRBV12-4 and TRBJ2-7; no clear D. Trimming shortened V by 6 bases and J by 3 bases, and 9 bases separated the two germline ends. This CDR3 is built from 12 residues. The CDR3 DNA reads as TGTGCCAGCAGCTATCAAATCTACGAGCAGTACTTC. Protein sequence: CASSYQIYEQYF.

This clone was seen a few times. V is TRBV6-1 and J is TRBJ1-1; D gene ambiguous. V lost 9 bases to trimming and J lost 5 bases, with 10 bases between them. From germline, CDR1 is MNHNS and CDR2 SASEGT. The CDR3 extends over 11 amino acids. The CDR3 spells CASGSRTEAFF. The CDR3, as DNA: TGTGCCAGTGGCAGTAGAACTGAAGCTTTCTTT.

CDR3 bases: TGTGCCAGCAGCTTATTTCGGGACTGGGGCTACACCTTC. It is translated as CASSLFRDWGYTF. This sequence joins TRBV7-2 and TRBJ1-2; D possibly corresponds to TRBD1 (5 bases). CDR1 is SGHTA, CDR2 FQGNSA, per germline. Trimming left V 2 bases short and J 8 bases short, with 12 bases between. The CDR3 spans 13 residues.